Presented here are 13 T cell receptor beta chains from one specimen sequenced in a study of T cell repertoires in cytomegalovirus infection. These TCRs are of unknown antigen specificity. A single record per CDR3 protein comes from TCRdb applying MiXCR to the reads. The data hold roughly 130,000 distinct CDR3 sequences, with more than 20% observed a single time. The material sequenced was PBMCs, sequenced either directly or after in vitro stimulation (not recorded which). The source is a human donor in good health (CMV status not recorded). Some clones in this sample may be carry-over from other donors' samples.

This rearrangement joins TRBV15 to TRBJ2-1, with D tentatively TRBD1 (6 bases). The CDR3 is 14 residues long. Trimming cost V 2 bases and J 7 bases, with 12 bases left between them. Germline V gene lookup returns CDR1 LNHNV and CDR2 YYDKDF (reference sequence). CDR3 in DNA: TGTGCCACCAGCAGACTTACTACAGGGAATGAGCAGTTCTTC. Translation gives CATSRLTTGNEQFF.

This clonotype has just a few counts. The chain recombines TRBV18 with TRBJ1-1; D not resolved. Trimming removed 2 bases from V and 4 bases from J, with 8 bases in between. Per germline, CDR1 KGHSH and CDR2 LQKENI. The CDR3 consists of 13 residues. The CDR3 loop reads CASSPSSGTEAFF. The CDR3, as DNA: TGTGCCAGCTCACCAAGTTCAGGCACTGAAGCTTTCTTT.

This clonotype was found a few times. V gene TRBV5-6 combines with J gene TRBJ2-3; 10 bases match TRBD1. The V gene's germline CDR1 is SGHDT and CDR2 YYEEEE. CDR3 length: 14 amino acids. V gave up 4 bases and J gave up 4 bases; unmatched junction bases: 3. The DNA of the CDR3 is TGTGCCAGCAGCCGCGGACAGGGGGCAGATACGCAGTATTTT. This gives the protein CASSRGQGADTQYF.

The V and J genes are TRBV7-2 and TRBJ1-1, with unresolved D. V was trimmed by 5 bases and J by 0 bases, leaving 7 bases between them. CDR1 is SGHTA, CDR2 FQGNSA, per germline. The CDR3 runs to 13 residues. The CDR3 reads CASSPFLNTEAFF. For the CDR3, the DNA is TGTGCCAGCAGCCCTTTCCTGAACACTGAAGCTTTCTTT. The full variable domain, rest sourced from reference TRBV7-2 and TRBJ1-1, is GAGVSQSPSNKVTEKGKDVELRCDPISGHTALYWYRQSLGQGLEFLIYFQGNSAPDKSGLPSDRFSAERTGGSVSTLTIQRTQQEDSAVYLCASSPFLNTEAFFGQGTRLTVV.

The chain uses TRBV20-1 and TRBJ2-7, with D tentatively TRBD1 (6 bases). The CDR3 covers 13 residues. Trimming took off 4 bases at V and 7 bases at J, with 17 bases between the two ends. Germline CDR1 DFQATT, CDR2 SNEGSKA (reference sequence). CDR3 nucleotides: TGCAGTGCTACCGGGGTGAACAGGGTTGAGCAGTACTTC. The encoded protein is CSATGVNRVEQYF.

There are a few counts of this clonotype. This chain links TRBV5-6 with TRBJ2-1; D is ambiguous. The ends were cut back, 2 bases at V and 8 bases at J, with 8 bases in the middle. The CDR3 is 12 residues long. Germline V gene sequence: CDR1 SGHDT, CDR2 YYEEEE. The CDR3 loop is CASSFSGYEQFF. The CDR3 DNA is TGTGCCAGCAGCTTTTCTGGTTATGAGCAGTTCTTC.

The chain is built from TRBV27 and TRBJ2-6; TRBD1 agrees at 10 bases. Trimming took 0 bases from V and 0 from J; bases not matched to a gene: 8. Looked up from germline, CDR1 is MNHEY and CDR2 is SMNVEV (reference sequence). CDR3 length: 20 amino acids. Written as DNA, the CDR3 is TGTGCCAGCAGTTTATCTACCGGGACAGGGGTTTTCTCTGGGGCCAACGTCCTGACTTTC. It encodes CASSLSTGTGVFSGANVLTF.

This clonotype was seen ten or more times. The J gene is TRBJ2-3, the V gene TRBV7-2, with no clear D. The germline gives CDR1 SGHTA, CDR2 FQGNSA. This CDR3 is 15 amino acids long. V shed 5 bases and J shed 0 bases, with 12 bases lying between them. The CDR3 bases are TGTGCCAGCAGCCTTCCACCCTATAGCACAGATACGCAGTATTTT. It is translated as CASSLPPYSTDTQYF.

This chain uses TRBV12-3 or TRBV12-4 with TRBJ1-5; D is undetermined. The CDR3 runs to 12 residues. Trimming cost V 2 bases and J 7 bases, with 6 bases left between them. The CDR3 loop reads CASSLLEQPQHF. CDR3 sequence (DNA): TGTGCCAGCAGTTTACTAGAGCAGCCCCAGCATTTT.

This clonotype has a handful of counts. The rearrangement joins TRBV10-3 to TRBJ1-2, with D tentatively TRBD1 (5 bases). Trimming pared 0 bases from V and 8 bases from J, leaving 10 bases between. The CDR3 contains 13 residues. Germline V CDR1 and CDR2: ENHRY, SYGVKD. CDR3 region: CAISESQGRGYTF. The CDR3 DNA reads TGTGCCATCAGTGAGTCCCAGGGCCGCGGCTACACCTTC.

The sample holds a few counts of this clonotype. This sequence joins TRBV7-2 and TRBJ2-1; 10 bases match TRBD2. The CDR3 has 18 amino acids. Per the germline V gene, CDR1 is SGHTA and CDR2 is FQGNSA. The ends lost 5 bases at V and 7 bases at J; junction bases unmatched: 17. DNA of the CDR3: TGTGCCAGCAGCAGGGTGGGTGGGAGCGGGAGGGCCAGGAATGAGCAGTTCTTC. This codes for CASSRVGGSGRARNEQFF.

This rearrangement joins TRBV7-2 to TRBJ1-1; unclear D gene. Germline V CDR1 and CDR2: SGHTA, FQGNSA. CDR3 length: 15 amino acids. V was pared by 5 bases and J by 4 bases, with 17 bases between. Written as DNA, the CDR3 is TGTGCCAGCAGCAGAGACCCCGGATCGTTCACTGAAGCTTTCTTT. Its translation is CASSRDPGSFTEAFF. The whole variable domain, filled in from reference TRBV7-2 and TRBJ1-1, reads GAGVSQSPSNKVTEKGKDVELRCDPISGHTALYWYRQSLGQGLEFLIYFQGNSAPDKSGLPSDRFSAERTGGSVSTLTIQRTQQEDSAVYLCASSRDPGSFTEAFFGQGTRLTVV.

J is TRBJ2-1 and V is TRBV2; 7 bases agree with TRBD1. CDR3 length equals 13 residues. V was clipped by 6 bases and J by 6 bases; unmatched bases: 5. Germline CDR1 SNHLY, CDR2 FYNNEI. CDR3 bases: TGTGCCAGCAGCTCGACAGGGTTCAATGAGCAGTTCTTC. It yields the protein CASSSTGFNEQFF.